This is a list of T cell receptor beta chains from one sample in a study of identical twins. TCRdb recomputed calls from the 5' RACE reads with MiXCR, one row per CDR3 protein. The sample has approximately 490,000 distinct CDR3 sequences; under 25% are singletons. The sample was also reused in another study, on yellow fever vaccine responses in identical twins.

Source material: CD4+ T cells sorted from blood. The receptors were gathered from a young woman in good health. The CDR3 runs from the conserved cysteine through the conserved F or W. D genes are given only for firm matches. A clone size is listed for some rows: how often the clone was seen (once, few, many), or a class if it is expanded.

DNA: TGTGCCAGCAGTTTGCTGAGGACGAACACTGAAGCTTTCTTT; CDR3: CASSLLRTNTEAFF; J: TRBJ1-1; D: -; size: -; V: TRBV12-3/TRBV12-4
DNA: TGTGCCATCAGTGAGTTCGGGCAGGGGGAGACCCAGTACTTC; CDR3: CAISEFGQGETQYF; J: TRBJ2-5; D: -; size: few; V: TRBV10-3
DNA: TGTGCCAGCAGCTTAAACCCCGACGGGGGGCGCCTGGTAGGCTACACCTTC; CDR3: CASSLNPDGGRLVGYTF; J: TRBJ1-2; D: -; size: few; V: TRBV7-9
DNA: TGCAGTGCTAGACCATTAGACAGGTCCCTGACCTACGAGCAGTACTTC; CDR3: CSARPLDRSLTYEQYF; J: TRBJ2-7; D: -; size: -; V: TRBV20-1
DNA: TGTGCCAGCCGGAGGGGCGGCGGGGAGCTGTTTTTT; CDR3: CASRRGGGELFF; J: TRBJ2-2; D: -; size: -; V: TRBV12-3/TRBV12-4
DNA: TGTGCCACCAGCAGCCCCGGGCATCCAGAGACCCAGTACTTC; CDR3: CATSSPGHPETQYF; J: TRBJ2-5; D: -; size: -; V: TRBV15
DNA: TGTGCCAGCAGTCCACTTGGTATTGGGGCCAACGTCCTGACTTTC; CDR3: CASSPLGIGANVLTF; J: TRBJ2-6; D: -; size: -; V: TRBV28
DNA: TGCGCCAGCAGCTTGCGACAGGGTACTAACTATGGCTACACCTTC; CDR3: CASSLRQGTNYGYTF; J: TRBJ1-2; D: TRBD1; size: few; V: TRBV5-1
DNA: TGCGCCAGCACCGACCTGATCGGCTACGAGCAGTACTTC; CDR3: CASTDLIGYEQYF; J: TRBJ2-7; D: -; size: -; V: TRBV5-1
DNA: TGTGCCACCAGTGACCACGACCGGGACGAGCAGTACTTC; CDR3: CATSDHDRDEQYF; J: TRBJ2-7; D: -; size: -; V: TRBV24-1
DNA: TGTGCCAGCAGTGGGAGAGGGGTCTATAGCAATCAGCCCCAGCATTTT; CDR3: CASSGRGVYSNQPQHF; J: TRBJ1-5; D: -; size: -; V: TRBV28
DNA: TGCGCCAGCTCCCTGGGACTAGCGGGGACCGGGGAGCTGTTTTTT; CDR3: CASSLGLAGTGELFF; J: TRBJ2-2; D: TRBD2; size: many; V: TRBV5-1
DNA: TGTGCCACCAGCAGAGATTCAGTTACTGAAGCTTTCTTT; CDR3: CATSRDSVTEAFF; J: TRBJ1-1; D: -; size: -; V: TRBV15
DNA: TGCAGCGGCACGGGACAGGGGGGCTATGAGCAGTTCTTC; CDR3: CSGTGQGGYEQFF; J: TRBJ2-1; D: TRBD1; size: -; V: TRBV29-1
DNA: TGTGCCACCAGCAGAGCTAGATATTATGGCTACACCTTC; CDR3: CATSRARYYGYTF; J: TRBJ1-2; D: -; size: -; V: TRBV15
DNA: TGTGCCAGCAGCTTAGTTGTAGCGGGCTCCTACAATGAGCAGTTCTTC; CDR3: CASSLVVAGSYNEQFF; J: TRBJ2-1; D: TRBD2; size: -; V: TRBV7-9
DNA: TGTGCCACCAGTGAGGGGACAGGAGGGCTGGCTAGGGGGAATGAGCAGTTCTTC; CDR3: CATSEGTGGLARGNEQFF; J: TRBJ2-1; D: TRBD1; size: -; V: TRBV24-1
DNA: TGCAGTGCTAGTCAGCTGAGCTCCTACAATGAGCAGTTCTTC; CDR3: CSASQLSSYNEQFF; J: TRBJ2-1; D: -; size: -; V: TRBV20-1
DNA: TGCGCCAGCAGCTCCCCTTGGGGAACCACGGATACGCAGTATTTT; CDR3: CASSSPWGTTDTQYF; J: TRBJ2-3; D: -; size: -; V: TRBV5-1
DNA: TGTGCCAGCACCTTAGGGGGAAGTGGGGGAACAGGGTCTCGCACTGATGGCTACACCTTC; CDR3: CASTLGGSGGTGSRTDGYTF; J: TRBJ1-2; D: -; size: few; V: TRBV12-3/TRBV12-4
DNA: TGTGCCAGCAGTCGGGGAGGCGGGTCTTACCAAGAGACCCAGTACTTC; CDR3: CASSRGGGSYQETQYF; J: TRBJ2-5; D: -; size: -; V: TRBV2
DNA: TGCAGTGCTAGAGATTCTGGGCTAACCACCGGGGAGCTGTTTTTT; CDR3: CSARDSGLTTGELFF; J: TRBJ2-2; D: -; size: -; V: TRBV20-1
DNA: TGTGCCAGCAGTTTCTCCCGGGACCGCGGGATACCGAATGAGCAGTTCTTC; CDR3: CASSFSRDRGIPNEQFF; J: TRBJ2-1; D: -; size: -; V: TRBV6-5
DNA: TGTGCCAGCAGTCCACGACTAGCGGTTGAAAGCTCCTACGAGCAGTACTTC; CDR3: CASSPRLAVESSYEQYF; J: TRBJ2-7; D: TRBD2; size: few; V: TRBV27
DNA: TGTGCCACAAACGGACGGGACTCTGGGGCCAACGTCCTGACTTTC; CDR3: CATNGRDSGANVLTF; J: TRBJ2-6; D: -; size: -; V: TRBV10-3
DNA: TGTGCCAGCAGTCCTCGCCTAGGGGGGGATACGCAGTATTTT; CDR3: CASSPRLGGDTQYF; J: TRBJ2-3; D: -; size: many; V: TRBV6-2/TRBV6-3
DNA: TGTGCCAGCAGCCAAGAGAGGAGGAACTACGCAACTAATGAAAAACTGTTTTTT; CDR3: CASSQERRNYATNEKLFF; J: TRBJ1-4; D: -; size: few; V: TRBV3-1
DNA: TGCAGTGCGTGGACTAGCGGGAGAGGCAATGAGCAGTTCTTC; CDR3: CSAWTSGRGNEQFF; J: TRBJ2-1; D: TRBD2; size: many; V: TRBV20-1
DNA: TGTGCCAGCAGACAGAGCAACTATGGCTACACCTTC; CDR3: CASRQSNYGYTF; J: TRBJ1-2; D: -; size: few; V: TRBV28
DNA: TGTGCCACCAGTGTAGGTGCAGGGCCTCAAGAGACCCAGTACTTC; CDR3: CATSVGAGPQETQYF; J: TRBJ2-5; D: -; size: -; V: TRBV24-1
DNA: TGTGCCACCAGCAGAGACAGGGCTAACTATGGCTACACCTTC; CDR3: CATSRDRANYGYTF; J: TRBJ1-2; D: -; size: -; V: TRBV15
DNA: TGTGCCAGCAGCCCTATGATCATTTCCTACGAGCAGTACTTC; CDR3: CASSPMIISYEQYF; J: TRBJ2-7; D: -; size: few; V: TRBV27
DNA: TGTGCCAGCAGCGCGACACCAAATAGCAATCAGCCCCAGCATTTT; CDR3: CASSATPNSNQPQHF; J: TRBJ1-5; D: -; size: -; V: TRBV5-6
DNA: TGTGCCAGCAGTGAAGCGGTACAGGGCCGTCTTTTC; CDR3: CASSEAVQGRLF; J: TRBJ1-2; D: -; size: few; V: TRBV2
DNA: TGTGCCAGCCGACAGGGGGTCCTCCATATTTTCTACAATGAGCAGTTCTTC; CDR3: CASRQGVLHIFYNEQFF; J: TRBJ2-1; D: TRBD1; size: few; V: TRBV25-1
DNA: TGCAGTGCTAGAGACCATGAAGTCTACACCTTC; CDR3: CSARDHEVYTF; J: TRBJ1-2; D: -; size: few; V: TRBV20-1
DNA: TGTGCCAGCAGCTTAGACACGACATTCACCGGGGAGCTGTTTTTT; CDR3: CASSLDTTFTGELFF; J: TRBJ2-2; D: -; size: -; V: TRBV11-2
DNA: TGTGCCAGCAGCCCCCAGGCGTTTAACACCGGGGAGCTGTTTTTT; CDR3: CASSPQAFNTGELFF; J: TRBJ2-2; D: -; size: -; V: TRBV5-5
DNA: TGTGCCAGCAGCGCGACAGGGAGGGGCGACGAGCAGTACTTC; CDR3: CASSATGRGDEQYF; J: TRBJ2-7; D: -; size: -; V: TRBV7-9
DNA: TGTGCCAGCAGCTTGGGAACAGGGACTAGCACAGATACGCAGTATTTT; CDR3: CASSLGTGTSTDTQYF; J: TRBJ2-3; D: -; size: -; V: TRBV5-8
DNA: TGTGCCACCAGTGACCCTAGCGGGAGGGCCGACAATGAGCAGTTCTTC; CDR3: CATSDPSGRADNEQFF; J: TRBJ2-1; D: TRBD2; size: few; V: TRBV24-1
DNA: TGTGCCAGCAGTTTAAGAGGGTTGACTGAAGCTTTCTTT; CDR3: CASSLRGLTEAFF; J: TRBJ1-1; D: -; size: -; V: TRBV28
DNA: TGTGCCAGCAGCGTAGATTCGGAGACCCAGTACTTC; CDR3: CASSVDSETQYF; J: TRBJ2-5; D: -; size: few; V: TRBV9
DNA: TGTGCCACCAGTGATGCCTCTAGCGGGAGTGCTAATGAGCAGTTCTTC; CDR3: CATSDASSGSANEQFF; J: TRBJ2-1; D: TRBD2; size: -; V: TRBV24-1
DNA: TGTGCCAGCAGTTTTGGGAATGGCGTGCAGTATTTT; CDR3: CASSFGNGVQYF; J: TRBJ2-3; D: -; size: few; V: TRBV12-3/TRBV12-4
DNA: TGCAGCGTCCAAGGGGACAGAAAATCTAACTATGGCTACACCTTC; CDR3: CSVQGDRKSNYGYTF; J: TRBJ1-2; D: TRBD1; size: -; V: TRBV29-1
DNA: TGTGCCAGCACTCCAGAGCGGGTTCTTAACGAGCAGTACTTC; CDR3: CASTPERVLNEQYF; J: TRBJ2-7; D: -; size: few; V: TRBV2
DNA: TGCAGTGCATACCCCCGGGGGTCCCGCACAGATACGCAGTATTTT; CDR3: CSAYPRGSRTDTQYF; J: TRBJ2-3; D: -; size: -; V: TRBV20-1
DNA: TGCGCCAGCAGCTTGGTGGAGAATGTCGGCTACACCTTC; CDR3: CASSLVENVGYTF; J: TRBJ1-2; D: -; size: few; V: TRBV5-1
DNA: TGCAGCTCATCCTTTCGGGGGAGAGCGAGGGGCACAGATACGCAGTATTTT; CDR3: CSSSFRGRARGTDTQYF; J: TRBJ2-3; D: -; size: once; V: TRBV29-1
DNA: TGTGCCAGCAGCGAAGGACAGGGGCGATACGAGCAGTACTTC; CDR3: CASSEGQGRYEQYF; J: TRBJ2-7; D: TRBD1; size: -; V: TRBV7-8
DNA: TGTGCCAGCAGCACCCGGTCGTCCGGGGAGCTGTTTTTT; CDR3: CASSTRSSGELFF; J: TRBJ2-2; D: -; size: -; V: TRBV9
DNA: TGTGCCAGCAGTTTCGGTGGGAGGGATCCTGAAGCTTTCTTT; CDR3: CASSFGGRDPEAFF; J: TRBJ1-1; D: -; size: few; V: TRBV12-3/TRBV12-4